The present T cell receptor beta chain was sequenced within a study of identical twins (dated by TCRdb to 2016 to 2017). Regarding the complete study: To test whether fetal clonotypes persist, this study deep-sequenced TCR alpha and beta repertoires from monozygotic twins, from unrelated adults of various ages, and from cord blood. To rule out contamination, replicate twin experiments were performed at different times with different library preparation protocols.

General findings and caveats noted by the study authors: Because the same donors could not be followed over many years, conclusions were based on cross-sectional statistical analysis. Compared with coincidental sharing between unrelated individuals, out-of-frame TCR alpha sequences shared between twins showed an excess of sequences with low generation probability. Zero-insertion analyses could be partly confounded by invariant T cells such as MAIT and iNKT, though diverse VJ usage argued against such confounding for most clonotypes. Fewer insertions were carried by abundant cord blood beta clonotypes, a similar but weaker trend appeared in young adult naive repertoires, and no such trend appeared in memory repertoires. A weaker excess of twin sharing was found in beta out-of-frame sequences because the signal-to-noise ratio was lowered by fewer shared sequences. In monozygotic twins, out-of-frame TCR alpha sharing was systematically underestimated by recombination models, although the models agreed with sharing between unrelated individuals.

This clonotype has just a few counts. Its recognized antigen is unknown. Base qualities are not provided; no much larger clone lies one nucleotide away. The method was 5' RACE. Sequencing used an Illumina HiSeq 2000. A universal primer binding site was added through template switching, and the final cDNA carried a unique molecular identifier so that TCR cDNA molecules could be counted accurately. First-strand cDNA for TCR alpha and beta chains was synthesized from specific primers in the conserved constant-segment region. To control for contamination, each cDNA library was double barcoded with a SMART-Mk sample barcode plus Illumina barcodes. Two successive PCR steps introduced TruSeq adapter sequences along with Illumina sample barcodes. TCR alpha and beta cDNA libraries were sequenced on the Illumina HiSeq platform with custom primers. For the original study's pipeline: Unique molecular identifiers were extracted from raw reads with MiGEC, and CDR3 positions were determined with MiXCR. Recombination models were inferred per individual with the repgenHMM and IGoR tools using an EM algorithm. Shared clonotype analysis was performed with the tcR package in R, normalizing sharing by the product of cloneset sizes. To study raw recombination free of thymic and clonal selection effects, out-of-frame nonproductive sequences were analyzed. TCRdb's own reprocessing of the public reads used fastp at Q25 and MiXCR and kept productive beta chains. Here each entry gathers all rows of one CDR3 protein and keeps the most common genes and DNA. TCRdb, not the original authors, processed these V and J calls. The sample table shows some 560,000 distinct CDR3 sequences, and more than 9% are seen once. The ten top clones hold roughly 3% of the sample.

Trimming takes 1 base off V and 6 bases off J; junction bases not matched to a gene: 8. CDR1 and CDR2 are drawn from the germline V gene: SGHDN, FVKESK. The CDR3 numbers 16 residues from cysteine through phenylalanine. Just CDR3 DNA is preserved here, 48 bases in frame from base 1. All donors were healthy Caucasians. The twin cohort comprised three pairs of female monozygotic twins, all aged about 18 to 30 years. The RNA used for TCR libraries was isolated from peripheral blood mononuclear cells. These data were also filed under a second study, of yellow fever vaccine responses in identical twins. The second publication reports: According to the authors, the vaccine-induced T cell response in identical twins seemed to be partly convergent and partly specific to each individual. The study precisely tracked vaccine-responding T cell clones in identical twins.

The sequenced sample consisted of PBMCs. The origin of this receptor is a woman aged 18-35 years in good health. The receptor chain draws on TRBV14 and TRBJ2-3; 9 bases in the junction line up with TRBD2. DNA sequence: TGTGCCAGCAGCCAAGCTATATCTAGCGGGGAGGATACGCAGTATTTT. Translated, it reads CASSQAISSGEDTQYF.